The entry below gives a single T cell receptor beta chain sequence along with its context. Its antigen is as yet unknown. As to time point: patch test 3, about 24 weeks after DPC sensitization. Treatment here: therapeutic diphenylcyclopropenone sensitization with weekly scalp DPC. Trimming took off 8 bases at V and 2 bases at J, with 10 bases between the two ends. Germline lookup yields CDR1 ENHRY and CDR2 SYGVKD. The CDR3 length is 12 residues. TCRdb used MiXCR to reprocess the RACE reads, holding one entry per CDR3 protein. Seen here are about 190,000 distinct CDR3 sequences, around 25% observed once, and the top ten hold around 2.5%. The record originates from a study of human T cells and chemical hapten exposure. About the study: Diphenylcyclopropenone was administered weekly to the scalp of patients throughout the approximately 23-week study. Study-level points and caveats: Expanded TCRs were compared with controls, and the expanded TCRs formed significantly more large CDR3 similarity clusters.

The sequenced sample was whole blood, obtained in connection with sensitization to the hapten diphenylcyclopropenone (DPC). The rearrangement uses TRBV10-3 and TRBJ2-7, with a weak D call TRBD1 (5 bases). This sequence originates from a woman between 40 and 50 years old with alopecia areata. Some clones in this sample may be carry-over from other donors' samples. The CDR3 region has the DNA TGTGCCATCTCCAGGGTCGCCTACGAGCAGTACTTC. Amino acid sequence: CAISRVAYEQYF.